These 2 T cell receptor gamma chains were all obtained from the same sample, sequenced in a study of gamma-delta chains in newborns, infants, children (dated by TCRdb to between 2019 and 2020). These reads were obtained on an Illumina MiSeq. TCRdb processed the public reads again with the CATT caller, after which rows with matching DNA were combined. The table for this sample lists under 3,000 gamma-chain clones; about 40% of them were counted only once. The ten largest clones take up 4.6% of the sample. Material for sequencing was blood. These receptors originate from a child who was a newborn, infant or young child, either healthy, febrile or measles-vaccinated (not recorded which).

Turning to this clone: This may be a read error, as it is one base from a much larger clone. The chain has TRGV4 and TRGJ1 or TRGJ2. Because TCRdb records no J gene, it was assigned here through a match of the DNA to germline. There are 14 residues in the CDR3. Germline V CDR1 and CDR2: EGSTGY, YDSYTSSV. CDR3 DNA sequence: TGTGCCATCTGGGATGGGCATTCCGGATATAAGAAACTCTTT. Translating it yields CAIWDGHSGYKKLF.

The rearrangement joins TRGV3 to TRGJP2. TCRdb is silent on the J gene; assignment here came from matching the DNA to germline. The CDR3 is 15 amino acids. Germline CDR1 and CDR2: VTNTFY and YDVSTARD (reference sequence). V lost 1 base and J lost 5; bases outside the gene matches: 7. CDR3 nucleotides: TGTGCCACCTGGGACAGCCTGAAGAGTGATTGGATCAAGACGTTT. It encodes CATWDSLKSDWIKTF.